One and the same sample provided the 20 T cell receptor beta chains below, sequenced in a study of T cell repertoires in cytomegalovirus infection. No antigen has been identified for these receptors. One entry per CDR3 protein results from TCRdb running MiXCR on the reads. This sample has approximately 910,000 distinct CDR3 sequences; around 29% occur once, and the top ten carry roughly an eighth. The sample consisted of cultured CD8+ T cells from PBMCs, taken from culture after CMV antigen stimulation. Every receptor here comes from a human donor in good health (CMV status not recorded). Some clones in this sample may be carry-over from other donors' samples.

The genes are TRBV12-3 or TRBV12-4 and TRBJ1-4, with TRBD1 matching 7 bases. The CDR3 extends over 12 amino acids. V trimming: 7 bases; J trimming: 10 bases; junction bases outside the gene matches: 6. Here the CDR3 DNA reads TGTGCCAGCAATCAGGGGGACGGAAAACTGTTTTTT. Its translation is CASNQGDGKLFF.

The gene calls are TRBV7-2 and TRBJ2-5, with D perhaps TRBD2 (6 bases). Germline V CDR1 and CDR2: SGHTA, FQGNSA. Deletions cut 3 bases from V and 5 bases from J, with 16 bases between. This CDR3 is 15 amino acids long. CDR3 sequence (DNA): TGTGCCAGCAGCTTCCCCGTGGAGGGCTGGGAGACCCAGTACTTC. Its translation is CASSFPVEGWETQYF.

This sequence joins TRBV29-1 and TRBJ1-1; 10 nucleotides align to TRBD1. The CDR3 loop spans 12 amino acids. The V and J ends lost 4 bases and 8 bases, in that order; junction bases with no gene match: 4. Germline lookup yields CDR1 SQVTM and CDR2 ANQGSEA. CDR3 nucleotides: TGCAGCGTTGTGAAGGACAGGGGGGAAGCTTTCTTT. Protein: CSVVKDRGEAFF.

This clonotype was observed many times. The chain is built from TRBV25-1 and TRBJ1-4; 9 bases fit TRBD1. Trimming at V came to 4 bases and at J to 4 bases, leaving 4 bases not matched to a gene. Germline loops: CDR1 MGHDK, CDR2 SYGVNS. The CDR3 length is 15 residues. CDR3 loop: CASSGTGGLNEKLFF. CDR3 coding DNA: TGTGCCAGCAGTGGTACAGGGGGCCTTAATGAAAAACTGTTTTTT.

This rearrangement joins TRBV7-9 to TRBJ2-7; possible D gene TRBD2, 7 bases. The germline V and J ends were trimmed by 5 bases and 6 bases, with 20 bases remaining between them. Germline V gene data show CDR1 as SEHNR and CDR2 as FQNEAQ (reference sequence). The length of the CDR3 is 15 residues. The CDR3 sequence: CASSPEITGRGEQYF. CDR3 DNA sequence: TGTGCCAGCAGCCCCGAAATAACAGGGAGGGGCGAGCAGTACTTC.

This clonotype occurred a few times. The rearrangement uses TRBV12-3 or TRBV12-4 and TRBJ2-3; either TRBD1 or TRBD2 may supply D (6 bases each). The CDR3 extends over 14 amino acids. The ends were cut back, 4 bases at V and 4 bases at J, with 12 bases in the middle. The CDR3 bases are TGTGCCAGCAGTTCAGGAGGGGGGCCAGATACGCAGTATTTT. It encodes CASSSGGGPDTQYF.

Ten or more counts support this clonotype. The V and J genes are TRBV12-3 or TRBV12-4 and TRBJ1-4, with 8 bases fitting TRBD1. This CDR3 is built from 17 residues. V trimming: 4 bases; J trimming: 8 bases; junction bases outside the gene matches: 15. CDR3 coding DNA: TGTGCCAGCAGTTCGGAAGGACAGGGCGTCGAGGGAGAAAAACTGTTTTTT. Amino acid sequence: CASSSEGQGVEGEKLFF.

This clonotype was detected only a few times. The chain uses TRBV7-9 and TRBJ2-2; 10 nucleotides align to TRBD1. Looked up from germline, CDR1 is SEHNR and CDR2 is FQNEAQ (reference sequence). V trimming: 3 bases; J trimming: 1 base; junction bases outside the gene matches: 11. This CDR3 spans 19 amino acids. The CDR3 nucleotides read TGTGCCAGCAGCTTGGGGGGACAGGGGCCCCCGCTGAACACCGGGGAGCTGTTTTTT. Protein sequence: CASSLGGQGPPLNTGELFF.

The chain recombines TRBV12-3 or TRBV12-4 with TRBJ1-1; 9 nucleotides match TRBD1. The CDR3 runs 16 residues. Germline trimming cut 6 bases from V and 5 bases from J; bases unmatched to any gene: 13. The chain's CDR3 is CASRLEAGTGRTEAFF. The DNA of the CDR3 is TGTGCCAGCAGGCTAGAGGCCGGGACAGGGAGGACTGAAGCTTTCTTT.

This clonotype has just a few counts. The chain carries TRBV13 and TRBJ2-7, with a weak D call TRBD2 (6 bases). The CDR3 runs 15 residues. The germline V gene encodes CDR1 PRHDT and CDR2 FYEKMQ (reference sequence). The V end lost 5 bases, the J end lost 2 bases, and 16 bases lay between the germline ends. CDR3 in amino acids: CASSPGGVGAYEQYV. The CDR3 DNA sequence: TGTGCCAGCAGCCCCGGAGGGGTCGGAGCCTACGAGCAGTACGTC.

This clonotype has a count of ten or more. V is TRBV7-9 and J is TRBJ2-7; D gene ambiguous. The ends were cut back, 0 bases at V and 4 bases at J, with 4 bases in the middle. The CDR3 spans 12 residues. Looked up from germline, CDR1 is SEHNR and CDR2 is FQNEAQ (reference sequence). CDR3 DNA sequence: TGTGCCAGCAGCTTAGCTACATACGAGCAGTACGTC. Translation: CASSLATYEQYV.

CDR3 region: CASSLRGGREQYV. The CDR3 DNA reads TGTGCCAGCAGTTTGCGGGGGGGCCGCGAGCAGTACGTC. This sequence joins TRBV27 and TRBJ2-7; 9 nucleotides agree with TRBD2. This CDR3 region has 13 residues. V lost 3 bases and J lost 6; bases outside the gene matches: 3. Germline values: CDR1 MNHEY, CDR2 SMNVEV (reference sequence).

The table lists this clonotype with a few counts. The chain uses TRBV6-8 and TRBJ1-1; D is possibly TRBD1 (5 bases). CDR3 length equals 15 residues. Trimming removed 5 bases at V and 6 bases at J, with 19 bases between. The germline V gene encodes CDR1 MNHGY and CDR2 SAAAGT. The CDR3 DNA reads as TGTGCCAGCAGTCCCAGGGTAGGGTTGGGCGCTGAAGCTTTCTTT. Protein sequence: CASSPRVGLGAEAFF.

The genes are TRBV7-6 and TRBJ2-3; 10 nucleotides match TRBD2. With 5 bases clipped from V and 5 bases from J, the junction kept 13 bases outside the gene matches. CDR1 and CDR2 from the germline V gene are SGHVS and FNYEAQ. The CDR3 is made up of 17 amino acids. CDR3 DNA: TGTGCCAGCAGCCCGTGGGTAGCGGGGGGCCGGGGAGATACGCAGTATTTT. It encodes CASSPWVAGGRGDTQYF.

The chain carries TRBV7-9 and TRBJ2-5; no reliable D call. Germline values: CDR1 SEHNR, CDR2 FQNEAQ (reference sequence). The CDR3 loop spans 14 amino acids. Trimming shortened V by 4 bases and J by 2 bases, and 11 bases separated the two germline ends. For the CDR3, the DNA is TGTGCCAGCAGCTCCCCGTGGGAACAAGAGACCCAGTACTTC. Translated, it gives CASSSPWEQETQYF.

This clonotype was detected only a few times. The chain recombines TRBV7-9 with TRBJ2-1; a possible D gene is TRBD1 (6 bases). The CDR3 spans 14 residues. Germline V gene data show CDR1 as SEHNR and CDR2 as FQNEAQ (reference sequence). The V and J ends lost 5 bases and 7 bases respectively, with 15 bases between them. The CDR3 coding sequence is TGTGCCAGCAGCCTCCCTAGGGGGATGAATGAGCAGTTCTTC. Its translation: CASSLPRGMNEQFF.

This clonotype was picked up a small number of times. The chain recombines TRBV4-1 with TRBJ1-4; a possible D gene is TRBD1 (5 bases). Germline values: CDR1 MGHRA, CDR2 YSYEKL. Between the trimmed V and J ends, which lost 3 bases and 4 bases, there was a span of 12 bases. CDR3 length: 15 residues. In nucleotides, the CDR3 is TGCGCCAGCAGCCAGTGGGACGGCGGTAATGAAAAACTGTTTTTT. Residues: CASSQWDGGNEKLFF.

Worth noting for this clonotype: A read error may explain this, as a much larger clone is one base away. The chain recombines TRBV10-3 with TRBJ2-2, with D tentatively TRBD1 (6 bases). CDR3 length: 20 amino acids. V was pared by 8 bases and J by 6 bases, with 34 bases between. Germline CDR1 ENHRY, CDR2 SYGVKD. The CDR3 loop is CAIGNLRVPTPGQSPGELFF. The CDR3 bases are TGTGCCATCGGGAATTTGCGGGTACCGACCCCGGGACAAAGTCCCGGGGAGCTGTTTTTT.

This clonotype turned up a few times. CDR3 sequence reads: CASSSLASYSYEQYV. The CDR3 coding sequence is TGTGCCAGCAGTTCCCTCGCTAGCTACTCCTACGAGCAGTACGTC. The gene calls are TRBV6-2 or TRBV6-3 and TRBJ2-7; a weak D match, TRBD2 (5 bases). Trimming left V 4 bases short and J 0 bases short, with 13 bases between. Germline CDR1 reads MNHEY; CDR2 reads SVGEGT. This CDR3 is 15 amino acids long.

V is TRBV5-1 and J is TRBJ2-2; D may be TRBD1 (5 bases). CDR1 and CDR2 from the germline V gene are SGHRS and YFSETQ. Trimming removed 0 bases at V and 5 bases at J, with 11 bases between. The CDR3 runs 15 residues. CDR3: CASSLVPGRTGELFF. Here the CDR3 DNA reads TGCGCCAGCAGCTTGGTTCCAGGGCGGACCGGGGAGCTGTTTTTT.